This T cell receptor (beta chain) was identified in a study of T cell responses to AZD1222 COVID-19 vaccine. Sequencing was performed with immunoSEQ multiplex PCR; in TCRdb, only in-frame clones are kept and a portion is missing. The sample has about 150,000 clones; more than 75% are singletons. In regard to this clone: Its antigen is unknown.

The germline gives CDR1 SNHLY, CDR2 FYNNEI. The CDR3 contains 15 residues. Between the trimmed V and J ends, which lost 1 base and 4 bases, there was a span of 14 bases. Study-level findings and limits: CD4 TCRs associated with vaccination spanned spike, dominating at 160-218 and 743-854.

The specimen comprised peripheral blood, sampled 28 days after the second AZD1222 dose. The receptor comes from an adult who received the AZD1222 COVID-19 vaccine. V and J are TRBV2 and TRBJ2-7; D uncertain. CDR3 residues: CASSEVIGSGYEQYF. CDR3 coding DNA: TGTGCCAGCAGTGAAGTGATCGGGTCTGGGTACGAGCAGTACTTC.